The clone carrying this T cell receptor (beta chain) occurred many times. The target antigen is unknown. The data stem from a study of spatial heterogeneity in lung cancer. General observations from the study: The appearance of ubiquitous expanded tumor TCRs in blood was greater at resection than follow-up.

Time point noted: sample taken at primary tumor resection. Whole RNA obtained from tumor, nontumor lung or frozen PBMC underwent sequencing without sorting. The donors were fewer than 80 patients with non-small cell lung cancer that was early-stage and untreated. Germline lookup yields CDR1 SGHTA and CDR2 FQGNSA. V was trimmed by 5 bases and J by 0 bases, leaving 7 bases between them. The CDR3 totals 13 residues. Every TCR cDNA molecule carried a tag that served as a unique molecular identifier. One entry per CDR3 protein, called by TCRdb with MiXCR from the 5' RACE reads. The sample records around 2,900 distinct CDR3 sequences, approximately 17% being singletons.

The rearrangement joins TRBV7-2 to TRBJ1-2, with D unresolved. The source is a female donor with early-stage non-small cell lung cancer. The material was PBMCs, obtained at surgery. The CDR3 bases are TGTGCCAGCAGCCCAGGTACTAACTATGGCTACACCTTC. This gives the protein CASSPGTNYGYTF. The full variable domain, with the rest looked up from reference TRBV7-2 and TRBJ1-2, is GAGVSQSPSNKVTEKGKDVELRCDPISGHTALYWYRQSLGQGLEFLIYFQGNSAPDKSGLPSDRFSAERTGGSVSTLTIQRTQQEDSAVYLCASSPGTNYGYTFGSGTRLTVV.